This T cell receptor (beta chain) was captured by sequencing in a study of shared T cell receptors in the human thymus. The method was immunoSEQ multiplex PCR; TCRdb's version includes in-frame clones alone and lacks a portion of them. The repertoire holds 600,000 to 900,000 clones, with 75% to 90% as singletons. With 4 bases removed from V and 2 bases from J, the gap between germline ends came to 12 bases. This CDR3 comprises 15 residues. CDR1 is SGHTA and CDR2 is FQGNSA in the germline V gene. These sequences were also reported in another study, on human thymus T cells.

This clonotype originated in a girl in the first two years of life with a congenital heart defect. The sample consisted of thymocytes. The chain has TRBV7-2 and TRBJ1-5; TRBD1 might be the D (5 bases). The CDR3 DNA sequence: TGTGCCAGCAGCTCCCCCCCGGGGGGCAATCAGCCCCAGCATTTT. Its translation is CASSSPPGGNQPQHF.